This passage covers 23 T cell receptor beta chains from one sample sequenced in a study of cytomegalovirus exposure and HLA in healthy donors. The PCR used 60 Vbeta and 13 Jbeta primers. Profiling relied on immunoSEQ multiplex PCR, and the TCRdb table lists in-frame clones only, not all of them. The table records some 150,000 clones, around 80% of them present only once. The sequencing sample was made of PBMCs. The receptors shown here come from a man aged 35 to 55 in good health and CMV-seronegative.

This sequence joins TRBV4-3 and TRBJ1-1, with D hard to call. Trimming took 0 bases from V and 1 from J, leaving 9 bases between them. Germline V gene data show CDR1 as LGHNA and CDR2 as YSLEER. There are 15 residues in the CDR3. The CDR3 sequence: CASSQEWEENTEAFF. The CDR3 DNA sequence: TGCGCCAGCAGCCAAGAATGGGAGGAGAACACTGAAGCTTTCTTT.

Only one count was recorded for this clone. The gene calls are TRBV19 and TRBJ2-5; TRBD1 matches 9 bases. CDR3 size: 15 residues. CDR1 LNHDA and CDR2 SQIVND come from the germline V gene (reference sequence). J gave up 2 bases and V 1 base, and 2 bases lay outside the gene matches. The CDR3 bases are TGTGCCAGTAGTATAGCTGGGACAGGGCAAGAGACCCAGTACTTC. Translating gives CASSIAGTGQETQYF.

This clone showed up just once. The CDR3 bases are TGTGCCAGCAGTGAGGACAGCCTCGGCGAGCAGTACTTC. The encoded protein is CASSEDSLGEQYF. The chain is built from TRBV2 and TRBJ2-7; D is perhaps TRBD1 (6 bases). The germline CDR1 and CDR2 sequences are SNHLY and FYNNEI. The CDR3 totals 13 residues. V was pared by 3 bases and J by 6 bases, with 12 bases between.

The chain is built from TRBV9 and TRBJ1-4, with D perhaps TRBD1 (6 bases). V lost 0 bases and J 5 bases, leaving 8 bases between the germline ends. The CDR3 runs 14 residues. CDR1 is SGDLS and CDR2 is YYNGEE in the germline V gene. This CDR3 is CASSVGQVNEKLFF. In nucleotides, the CDR3 is TGTGCCAGCAGCGTAGGACAGGTCAATGAAAAACTGTTTTTT. The entire variable domain, with the rest obtained from reference TRBV9 and TRBJ1-4, is as follows: DSGVTQTPKHLITATGQRVTLRCSPRSGDLSVYWYQQSLDQGLQFLIQYYNGEERAKGNILERFSAQQFPDLHSELNLSSLELGDSALYFCASSVGQVNEKLFFGSGTQLSVL.

V is TRBV13 and J is TRBJ2-5; TRBD2 aligns across 8 bases. CDR1 and CDR2 (germline): PRHDT, FYEKMQ (reference sequence). J was trimmed by 4 bases and V by 2 bases; bases with no gene match: 9. CDR3 length: 16 residues. CDR3 in amino acids: CASSLIKAGERETQYF. The CDR3, as DNA: TGTGCCAGCAGCTTAATAAAAGCGGGGGAGCGAGAGACCCAGTACTTC.

The chain is built from TRBV15 and TRBJ1-2; 7 bases are shared with TRBD1. The CDR3 consists of 19 residues. Germline CDR1 reads LNHNV; CDR2 reads YYDKDF (reference sequence). The junction had 17 bases not matched to a gene; V was cut back by 0 bases and J by 4 bases. CDR3 residues: CATSRDRLVGTDRGYGYTF. CDR3 sequence (DNA): TGTGCCACCAGCAGAGATCGGCTAGTTGGGACAGATCGAGGCTATGGCTACACCTTC.

The rearrangement uses TRBV5-4 and TRBJ2-1; TRBD2 matches at 8 bases. The CDR3 runs 13 residues. Unmatched junction bases numbered 4, after V lost 1 base and J lost 10 bases. Germline loops: CDR1 SGHNT, CDR2 YYREEE (reference sequence). The CDR3 is CASSLWTSREQFF. The CDR3 bases are TGTGCCAGCAGCTTGTGGACTAGCAGGGAGCAGTTCTTC.

V is TRBV5-1 and J is TRBJ2-5; possibly TRBD1 for D (5 bases). This CDR3 contains 15 residues. The V end was cut by 10 bases, the J end by 2 bases, with 21 bases between. Germline CDR1 reads SGHRS; CDR2 reads YFSETQ. The CDR3 is CASSRALGLQETQYF. The CDR3, as DNA: TGCGCCTCCTCAAGGGCCCTGGGGCTTCAAGAGACCCAGTACTTC.

CDR3 sequence: CASSQVDRGATEQYF. The CDR3 bases are TGTGCCAGCAGCCAAGTGGACAGGGGGGCTACCGAGCAGTACTTC. The V and J genes are TRBV14 and TRBJ2-7; the match to TRBD1 covers 10 bases. This CDR3 comprises 15 residues. CDR1 SGHDN and CDR2 FVKESK come from the germline V gene. The ends lost 1 base at V and 6 bases at J; junction bases unmatched: 6.

The chain employs TRBV19 and TRBJ2-7; 9 bases match TRBD1. Losses at the gene ends were 7 bases for V and 6 bases for J; bases not matched to a gene: 10. The V gene's germline CDR1 is LNHDA and CDR2 SQIVND (reference sequence). This CDR3 region has 14 residues. The CDR3 is CASKARDRASEQYF. The CDR3 region has the DNA TGTGCCAGTAAAGCTAGGGACAGGGCCAGCGAGCAGTACTTC.

The V and J genes are TRBV5-6 and TRBJ1-4; maybe TRBD1 (5 bases). This CDR3 has 15 amino acids. Germline V lookup: CDR1 SGHDT, CDR2 YYEEEE. V lost 4 bases to trimming and J lost 0 bases, with 10 bases between them. The DNA of the CDR3 is TGTGCCAGCAGCAAGACAGTATCAACTAATGAAAAACTGTTTTTT. Its translation is CASSKTVSTNEKLFF.

In regard to this clone: It is unclear where the CDR3 begins or ends on the DNA, so no DNA is shown, and the CDR3 is as TCRdb lists it. V usage is TRBV7-9 and J usage is TRBJ2-7; TRBD2, the table's D call, was not compared with the DNA. Germline CDR1 is SEHNR and CDR2 is FQNEAQ (reference sequence). Ends included, the CDR3 has 17 residues. Here the CDR3 reads CSSSSSVAENYLYEQYF.

The chain recombines TRBV7-2 with TRBJ2-4; tentatively, D is TRBD1 (6 bases). The V gene's germline CDR1 is SGHTA and CDR2 FQGNSA. The CDR3 consists of 15 residues. V lost 4 bases to trimming and J lost 8 bases, with 18 bases between them. CDR3 loop: CASSYPGTTVDIQYF. As DNA, the CDR3 is TGTGCCAGCAGCTACCCCGGGACAACGGTAGACATTCAGTACTTC.

This chain joins TRBV27 and TRBJ1-1; a possible D gene is TRBD1 (5 bases). The CDR3 spans 17 residues. Per germline, CDR1 MNHEY and CDR2 SMNVEV (reference sequence). The V end was cut by 4 bases, the J end by 3 bases, with 21 bases between. The CDR3 region has the DNA TGTGCCAGCAGTTGGGGGAGGGCCACCCTTCAAGACACTGAAGCTTTCTTT. Translated, it gives CASSWGRATLQDTEAFF.

The CDR3 reads CASSLSGWNEKLFF. The CDR3 bases are TGTGCCAGCAGTTTATCAGGGTGGAATGAAAAACTGTTTTTT. The chain recombines TRBV28 with TRBJ1-4; tentative D call: TRBD1 (5 bases). Trimming took off 1 base at V and 5 bases at J, with 8 bases between the two ends. Germline values: CDR1 MDHEN, CDR2 SYDVKM. The CDR3 contains 14 residues.

This chain connects TRBV6-1 to TRBJ1-6; 9 bases are a match to TRBD1. J gave up 9 bases and V 6 bases, and 6 bases lay outside the gene matches. Germline-derived CDR1 and CDR2 are MNHNS and SASEGT. This CDR3 contains 14 residues. The CDR3 region has the DNA TGTGCCAGCAGAGGGGGACAGGGCGGTTCACCCCTCCACTTT. It codes for CASRGGQGGSPLHF.

This chain uses TRBV11-2 with TRBJ1-1, with TRBD1 as a possible D gene (5 bases). V shed 1 base and J shed 4 bases, with 13 bases lying between them. The germline V gene encodes CDR1 SGHAT and CDR2 FQNNGV. The CDR3 runs 15 residues. The CDR3 here is CASSLVQGLSTEAFF. CDR3 DNA sequence: TGTGCCAGCAGCTTAGTCCAGGGTTTAAGCACTGAAGCTTTCTTT.

The chain is built from TRBV12-5 and TRBJ1-1; the match to TRBD1 covers 8 bases. The CDR3 is made up of 13 amino acids. J was trimmed by 13 bases and V by 5 bases; bases with no gene match: 12. Germline V CDR1 and CDR2: LGHNT, FRNRAP. Here the CDR3 DNA reads TGTGCTAGTGGTATAGGACAGGGTTTATCTGTTTTCTTT. Translated: CASGIGQGLSVFF.

J is TRBJ2-5 and V is TRBV19; TRBD1 is a possible D gene (6 bases). Germline CDR1 reads LNHDA; CDR2 reads SQIVND (reference sequence). V was cut by 5 bases and J by 5 bases, with 21 bases left in between. The CDR3 runs 16 residues. Here the CDR3 DNA reads TGTGCCAGTAGTCATCCGAGGGGGATCTTAAGGGAGACCCAGTACTTC. It codes for CASSHPRGILRETQYF.

This clone came up a few times. V usage is TRBV28 and J usage is TRBJ2-5; TRBD2 aligns across 9 bases. Per germline, CDR1 MDHEN and CDR2 SYDVKM. V was clipped by 10 bases and J by 9 bases; unmatched bases: 18. This CDR3 contains 15 residues. CDR3 in DNA: TGTGCCATCAGGACCGGGACTAGCCCATCGGGGGCCCAGTACTTC. Protein: CAIRTGTSPSGAQYF.

The rearrangement joins TRBV21-1 to TRBJ1-2; TRBD1 is the table's D call, not checked against the DNA. TRBV21-1 represents a pseudogene. The CDR3 length is 15 residues. The CDR3 sequence: CASSKGPPGDYGYTF. CDR3 coding DNA: TGTGCCAGCAGCAAAGGGCCCCCAGGGGACTATGGCTACACCTTC.

This chain joins TRBV7-6 and TRBJ2-1; 7 bases line up with TRBD1. The CDR3 is 15 residues long. Germline V CDR1 and CDR2: SGHVS, FNYEAQ. V lost 4 bases, J lost 0 bases, and 3 bases stayed unmatched. CDR3 amino acids: CASSSRDSSYNEQFF. DNA of the CDR3: TGTGCCAGCAGCTCAAGGGACAGCTCCTACAATGAGCAGTTCTTC.

The chain is built from TRBV7-9 and TRBJ2-2, with 12 bases aligning to TRBD1. The CDR3 is 15 residues long. The V and J ends lost 5 bases and 6 bases, in that order; junction bases with no gene match: 4. Looked up from germline, CDR1 is SEHNR and CDR2 is FQNEAQ (reference sequence). The CDR3 reads CASSRDRGLSGELFF. The CDR3 DNA reads TGTGCCAGCAGCCGGGACAGGGGGCTGTCCGGGGAGCTGTTTTTT.